This T cell receptor beta chain was identified during a study of neurological immune-mediated disorders. Synthesis of cDNA used 5'RACE (with 10-nucleotide random UMIs). Each CDR3 protein is one row after TCRdb ran MiXCR on the 5' RACE reads. The data show approximately 9,400 distinct CDR3 sequences, approximately 22% seen once. Whole-study findings and limits: On phylogenetic grouping, the repertoires of 18 of 34 multiple sclerosis patients fell within one related-CDR3 cluster, constituting a possible signature.

Use was made of roughly 980,000 CD4+ or CD8+ T cells in sorted libraries. There are a few counts of this clonotype. Its antigen is still unknown. Sequenced: CD8+ T cells from blood. The origin of this receptor is a woman in her thirties or forties with multiple sclerosis.

The CDR3 coding sequence is TGTGCCAGCGGCGCGTTCGGCTATGGAAACACCGGGGAGCTGTTTTTT. Translating it yields CASGAFGYGNTGELFF. This rearrangement joins TRBV13 to TRBJ2-2; D not resolved. Looked up from germline, CDR1 is PRHDT and CDR2 is FYEKMQ (reference sequence). CDR3 length: 16 residues. Trimming shortened V by 8 bases and J by 2 bases, and 18 bases separated the two germline ends.